This T cell receptor beta chain was profiled in a study of T cell repertoires in cytomegalovirus infection. Study background: Both CMV infection and a matching HLA type were indicated by public TCR beta signatures.

This clonotype has ten or more counts. TCRdb used MiXCR to reprocess the reads, holding one entry per CDR3 protein. The sample yields under 250,000 distinct CDR3 sequences, about 5.9% seen once. CDR1 is SEHNR and CDR2 is FQNEAQ in the germline V gene (reference sequence). This CDR3 spans 14 amino acids. V was cut by 5 bases and J by 1 base, with 12 bases left in between. The V gene is TRBV7-9, the J gene TRBJ2-7; D gene unclear. Sequencing was carried out using PBMCs. This TCR was sampled from a human donor in good health (CMV status not recorded). Some clones in this sample may be carry-over from other donors' samples. CDR3 loop: CASSLVENSYEQYF. In DNA, the CDR3 is TGTGCCAGCAGCCTAGTCGAGAATTCCTACGAGCAGTACTTC.